This note documents a single TCR beta chain sequence. This clonotype was counted only a few times. Its antigen specificity is not known. Base qualities are not recorded, but no much larger clone differs from it by a single base. These data come from a study of regulatory T cells in long-lasting Graves disease (dated by TCRdb to about 2021). General notes on the study: Persistent Graves' disease was defined as persistently positive TSH receptor autoantibodies together with antithyroid drug treatment for over 5 years. This study used TCR sequencing and RNA sequencing of peripheral blood to compare persistent Graves' disease patients against newly diagnosed Graves' disease patients. On average, persistent Graves' disease patients in the clinical cohort had been on antithyroid drugs for approximately 10 years. The study was registered as a clinical trial and conducted in China. A total of around 35 samples underwent TCR sequencing: around 13 from persistent and around 20 from newly diagnosed Graves' disease patients.

Looking up the germline V gene (reference sequence) yields CDR1 LNHDA and CDR2 SQIVND. Trimming costs V 3 bases and J 3 bases, and their ends lie 14 bases apart. The CDR3, from cysteine to phenylalanine, totals 15 residues. Solely the CDR3 DNA is kept, with 45 bases framed from the first base. In the paper's terms, the time point label means: persistent/refractory GD, antithyroid drugs over 5 years with positive TRAb. For both TCR sequencing and RNA sequencing, RNA was extracted from PBMCs using TRIzol. The diagnosis of Graves' disease was made according to American Thyroid Association guidelines. The patients came from an endocrinology department in Xi'an, China. From each patient, around 9 milliliters of peripheral blood was collected into an EDTA anticoagulant tube. Ficoll Paque Plus density gradient separation was used to isolate PBMCs, and no additional T cell sorting was done. RNA quality was checked with an Agilent 2100 Bioanalyzer and agarose gel, and concentration with a NanoDrop 2000.

The receptor library was made with multiplex PCR. The data were produced on an Illumina HiSeq 4000. iRepertoire HTBI primers and Arm-PCR amplification of CDR3 regions were used to construct TCR beta libraries. Before sequencing, the PCR products went through gel purification. Under the source paper's analysis protocol: Gene usage analysis of CDR3 amino acid clonotypes relied on the 60 or so TRBV and 14 TRBJ segments identified across samples. Filtered high-quality paired reads were merged into contigs using COPE and FqMerger. BLAST was used to align contigs to IMGT TRBV, TRBD and TRBJ reference genes, and CDR3 was defined according to IMGT. Highly expanded clones were defined as clonotypes with a frequency above 0.1%. Shannon entropy was used to measure repertoire diversity, and the Gini coefficient was used to measure V-J evenness. A clonotype was considered public if more than one individual shared it. TCRdb reworked the public reads: Q25 trimming with fastp, MiXCR clone assembly, productive beta chains retained. Merged by CDR3 protein, the rows form single entries marked with the most common genes and DNA. In this record, the V and J calls reflect TCRdb's handling and not the investigators' own analysis. The sample profile shows approximately 440,000 distinct CDR3 sequences; around 24% of them were found once. Of the sample, about 26% is held by the ten largest clones.

Overall study results and their limits: Lower TCR Shannon entropy and fewer highly expanded clones were observed in persistent Graves' disease patients than in newly diagnosed patients, which suggested clonal expansion. Sequencing and analysis were restricted to the TCR beta chain. Because the primary lesion, thyroid tissue, could not be accessed, the study looked at peripheral blood alone. Patients with persistent disease shared more public clonotypes (roughly 2,900) than newly diagnosed patients did (about 1,000). The authors noted that the small sample size was a limitation that may lower accuracy. Persistent disease showed preferential use of TRBV28, TRBJ1-2 and TRBJ2-5, whereas newly diagnosed disease favored TRBV20-1 and TRBJ2-1.

This TCR was sampled from a female donor with Graves disease. Sample: peripheral blood mononuclear cells (PBMCs), taken when the disease was refractory, from a patient treated with antithyroid drugs. The sequence is built from TRBV19 and TRBJ1-1, and possibly TRBD1, on 5 matching bases. The CDR3 reads CASSISGIIDTEAFF. The DNA is as follows: TGTGCCAGTAGTATCTCAGGGATCATAGACACTGAAGCTTTCTTT.